This T cell receptor (beta chain) is from a study of tumor-infiltrating lymphocytes in primary liver carcinoma. At the level of the study: Patients, male and female, were 30 to 69 years old.

With a constant-region primer, TCR beta cDNA was made from approximately 520 ng of total RNA. Modified slightly, ARM-PCR produced TCR beta libraries over three nested multiplex PCR rounds. Forward primers for TRBV1-TRBV30 and a C-beta reverse primer served the first two PCR rounds, at 10 cycles each. TCRdb redid the calling of the multiplex PCR reads with MiXCR, one entry per CDR3 protein. The data contain some 120,000 distinct CDR3 sequences, approximately 64% of them seen just once; the ten biggest clones take up less than 10%. V lost 2 bases and J lost 0, with 16 bases in between. CDR1 and CDR2 from the germline V gene are MNHEY and SVGEGT. CDR3 length: 17 residues. At least ten counts were recorded for this clonotype. Co-extraction of RNA and DNA was performed on about 19-31 mg of unsorted bulk tissue. Treatment of the patients' primary liver carcinoma consisted of surgical resection. Each tumor was sampled at four poles and its centre.

Sequenced: liver tumor tissue from sampling region 3. Subset meaning: tumor region T3, left-lateral pole. The origin of this receptor is a woman aged 60-70 years with primary liver carcinoma and hepatitis B virus infection. This chain uses TRBV6-2 or TRBV6-3 with TRBJ1-1, with D possibly TRBD1 on 5 matching bases. CDR3 sequence: CASSYVAGYRVNTEAFF. The DNA for the CDR3 is TGTGCCAGCAGTTACGTGGCAGGGTATAGGGTGAACACTGAAGCTTTCTTT.